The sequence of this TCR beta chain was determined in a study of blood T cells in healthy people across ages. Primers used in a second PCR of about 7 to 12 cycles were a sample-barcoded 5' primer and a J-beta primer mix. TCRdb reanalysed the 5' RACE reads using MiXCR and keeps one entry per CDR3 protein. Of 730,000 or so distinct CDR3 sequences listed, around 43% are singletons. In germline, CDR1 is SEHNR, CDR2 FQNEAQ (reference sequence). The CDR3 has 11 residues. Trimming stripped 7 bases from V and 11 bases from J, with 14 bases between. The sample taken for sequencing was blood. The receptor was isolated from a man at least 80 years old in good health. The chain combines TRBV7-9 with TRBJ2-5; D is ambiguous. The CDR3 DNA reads TGTGCCAGCAAAGTTTCCAATGAGCAGTACTTC. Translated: CASKVSNEQYF.